This TCR beta chain was identified in a study of blood T cells in healthy people across ages. The study's findings and limits: Long-lived and aged donors differed, with more naive CD4+ cells and higher diversity in the long-lived.

The authors ran a second PCR of 7 to 11 cycles using a sample-barcoded 5' primer and a J-beta primer mix. All cDNA molecules were each tagged by a template-switch adaptor with 12 random nucleotides. Each CDR3 protein gets one entry after TCRdb re-called the 5' RACE reads with MiXCR. The data contain around 1,800,000 distinct CDR3 sequences, 30% to 40% of them seen just once; the ten biggest clones take up roughly 24%. This CDR3 has 16 amino acids. V was trimmed by 0 bases and J by 0 bases, leaving 6 bases between them. The V gene's germline CDR1 is MNHEY and CDR2 SMNVEV (reference sequence). About this clonotype itself: Its specificity is unknown.

The receptor comes from a human donor in good health. The specimen was blood. This chain uses TRBV27 with TRBJ2-6, with unresolved D. CDR3 coding DNA: TGTGCCAGCAGTTTATCGGGTATCTCTGGGGCCAACGTCCTGACTTTC. Its translation: CASSLSGISGANVLTF. Full variable domain (missing parts from reference TRBV27 and TRBJ2-6): EAQVTQNPRYLITVTGKKLTVTCSQNMNHEYMSWYRQDPGLGLRQIYYSMNVEVTDKGDVPEGYKVSRKEKRNFPLILESPSPNQTSLYFCASSLSGISGANVLTFGAGSRLTVL.